This T cell receptor (beta chain) was profiled in a study of patients and donors after allogeneic stem cell transplantation. The germline V gene has CDR1 LNHDA and CDR2 SQIVND (reference sequence). The CDR3 has 16 amino acids. With V trimmed by 3 bases and J by 6 bases, 5 bases remained unmatched. This clonotype came up a few times. TCRdb re-called the RT-PCR reads through MiXCR, storing one row per CDR3 protein. The repertoire holds hundreds of thousands of distinct CDR3 sequences, with 15% to 20% as singletons. The specimen was blood, either unsorted or a sorted T cell fraction (not recorded which). The V and J genes are TRBV19 and TRBJ2-1; TRBD2 matches at 13 bases. This receptor was obtained from a human donor who was either an allogeneic HSCT recipient or a stem cell or donor lymphocyte infusion donor (not recorded which). It is not recorded whose cells these are; they may come from a transplant donor. This CDR3 is CASSITSGGVRNEQFF. CDR3 nucleotides: TGTGCCAGTAGTATCACTAGCGGGGGGGTCCGCAATGAGCAGTTCTTC.